These 13 T cell receptor beta chains share one sample of origin, sequenced in a study of T cells in Graves' hyperthyroidism and ophthalmopathy. Authors of the study amplified TCR beta CDR3 regions from RNA transcripts. First-round RT-PCR targeting the TCR CDR3 was performed with the HTBI primer set. Each CDR3 protein gets one entry after TCRdb re-called the multiplex PCR reads with MiXCR. This table has about 300,000 distinct CDR3 sequences, roughly 15% appearing once. Sequenced input: blood. The receptors were sampled from a woman in her twenties or thirties with Graves' hyperthyroidism that later progressed to Graves' ophthalmopathy.

A few counts support this clonotype. The J gene is TRBJ1-1, the V gene TRBV19; possible D gene TRBD1, 6 bases. The CDR3 length is 14 residues. From germline, CDR1 is LNHDA and CDR2 SQIVND (reference sequence). V was shortened by 0 bases and J by 4 bases, with 9 bases between the two germline ends. CDR3 DNA: TGTGCCAGTAGTATAGATTGGGGGCTCACTGAAGCTTTCTTT. Encoded protein: CASSIDWGLTEAFF.

The chain employs TRBV5-4 and TRBJ2-5, with D possibly being TRBD1 (5 bases). Trimming removed 5 bases at V and 0 bases at J, with 14 bases between. In germline, CDR1 is SGHNT, CDR2 YYREEE (reference sequence). The CDR3 totals 15 residues. CDR3: CASRGPGPDQETQYF. CDR3 DNA: TGTGCCAGCAGGGGGCCGGGCCCGGACCAAGAGACCCAGTACTTC.

Many counts were recorded for this clonotype. The chain has TRBV27 and TRBJ2-1; 8 bases are a match to TRBD2. Germline V gene sequence: CDR1 MNHEY, CDR2 SMNVEV (reference sequence). CDR3 length equals 15 residues. V was pared by 5 bases and J by 0 bases, with 3 bases of the junction left unmatched. Here the CDR3 DNA reads TGTGCCAGCAGTCCGGGACTAGGCTCCTACAATGAGCAGTTCTTC. Protein product: CASSPGLGSYNEQFF.

The chain couples TRBV4-1 to TRBJ2-5; D is possibly TRBD2 (5 bases). The germline V gene encodes CDR1 MGHRA and CDR2 YSYEKL. This CDR3 has 15 residues. V lost 0 bases to trimming and J lost 3 bases, with 11 bases between them. The CDR3 sequence: CASSQEPSGEETQYF. Here the CDR3 DNA reads TGCGCCAGCAGCCAAGAGCCCAGCGGAGAAGAGACCCAGTACTTC.

The chain employs TRBV19 and TRBJ1-5; D remains unclear. The V gene's germline CDR1 is LNHDA and CDR2 SQIVND (reference sequence). This CDR3 has 13 amino acids. Trimming removed 3 bases from V and 4 bases from J, with 7 bases in between. CDR3: CASSIHGNQPQHF. The CDR3 nucleotides are TGTGCCAGTAGTATTCACGGAAATCAGCCCCAGCATTTT.

This clonotype was observed at least ten times. The chain combines TRBV29-1 with TRBJ1-5; D remains unclear. Germline V gives CDR1 SQVTM, CDR2 ANQGSEA. This CDR3 spans 12 amino acids. The CDR3 region has the DNA TGCACCATCTGGGAGAGCAATCAGCCCCAGCATTTT. Its protein product is CTIWESNQPQHF.

Details on this clonotype: A much larger clonotype is one base distant, so this may be a read error. The chain couples TRBV4-3 to TRBJ1-6; the D is unclear. V was cut by 0 bases and J by 14 bases, with 11 bases left in between. The germline CDR1 and CDR2 sequences are LGHNA and YSLEER. This CDR3 is built from 13 residues. DNA of the CDR3: TGCGCCAGCAGCCAAGATTTGTGGGGTGCCCTCCACTTT. Amino acids: CASSQDLWGALHF.

V and J are TRBV6-1 and TRBJ1-1, with a possible D match to TRBD1 (6 bases). From germline, CDR1 is MNHNS and CDR2 SASEGT. Trimming cost V 7 bases and J 11 bases, with 14 bases left between them. The CDR3 totals 11 residues. This CDR3 is CASIRGGEAFF. As DNA, the CDR3 is TGTGCCAGCATAAGGGGGGGAGAGGCTTTCTTT.

There are many counts of this clonotype. V and J are TRBV28 and TRBJ2-7; tentatively, D is TRBD1 or TRBD2 (5 bases each). V was trimmed by 3 bases and J by 0 bases, leaving 12 bases between them. Germline CDR1 MDHEN, CDR2 SYDVKM. The CDR3 runs 15 residues. The CDR3 coding sequence is TGTGCCAGCAGTTTTTTGAGGGGTAGCTCCTACGAGCAGTACTTC. Protein: CASSFLRGSSYEQYF.

This clonotype was recorded at least ten times. The chain is built from TRBV29-1 and TRBJ1-1, with D hard to call. The CDR3 totals 11 residues. V lost 5 bases and J lost 5, with 9 bases in between. Germline CDR1 reads SQVTM; CDR2 reads ANQGSEA. The DNA for the CDR3 is TGCAGCGTTTCCACAGTGACTGAAGCTTTCTTT. Translating gives CSVSTVTEAFF.

The chain combines TRBV7-2 with TRBJ2-1; 9 bases are a match to TRBD2. The CDR3 covers 15 residues. V was clipped by 6 bases and J by 7 bases; unmatched bases: 10. Germline CDR1 and CDR2: SGHTA and FQGNSA. Here the CDR3 DNA reads TGTGCCAGCAGATCTCCGGGACTAGCAGGGAATGAGCAGTTCTTC. This gives the protein CASRSPGLAGNEQFF.

At least ten counts were recorded for this clonotype. The rearrangement uses TRBV15 and TRBJ1-6, with a possible D match to TRBD1 (6 bases). Trimming took off 0 bases at V and 11 bases at J, with 11 bases between the two ends. Looked up from germline, CDR1 is LNHNV and CDR2 is YYDKDF (reference sequence). The CDR3 consists of 14 residues. CDR3 sequence reads: CATSRDRGVAPLHF. CDR3 nucleotides: TGTGCCACCAGCAGAGACAGGGGAGTGGCACCCCTCCACTTT.

Ten or more counts support this clonotype. V and J are TRBV12-3 or TRBV12-4 and TRBJ2-3; D is tentatively TRBD1 or TRBD2 (5 bases each). The CDR3 is 13 amino acids. CDR3 sequence: CALGDSGTDTQYF. In nucleotides, the CDR3 is TGTGCGCTGGGGGATAGTGGCACAGATACGCAGTATTTT.